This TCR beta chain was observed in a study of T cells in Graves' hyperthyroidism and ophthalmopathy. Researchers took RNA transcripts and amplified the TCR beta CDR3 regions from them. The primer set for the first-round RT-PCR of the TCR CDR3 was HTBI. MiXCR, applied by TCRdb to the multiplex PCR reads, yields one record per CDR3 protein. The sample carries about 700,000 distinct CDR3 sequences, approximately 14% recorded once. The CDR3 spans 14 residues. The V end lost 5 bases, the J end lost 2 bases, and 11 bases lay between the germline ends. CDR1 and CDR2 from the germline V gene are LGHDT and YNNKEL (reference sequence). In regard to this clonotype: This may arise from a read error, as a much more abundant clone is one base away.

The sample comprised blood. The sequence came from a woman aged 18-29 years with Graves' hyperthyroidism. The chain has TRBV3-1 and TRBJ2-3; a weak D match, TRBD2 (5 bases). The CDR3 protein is CASSFIGDTDTQYF. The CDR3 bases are TGTGCCAGCAGCTTCATCGGGGACACAGATACGCAGTATTTT.